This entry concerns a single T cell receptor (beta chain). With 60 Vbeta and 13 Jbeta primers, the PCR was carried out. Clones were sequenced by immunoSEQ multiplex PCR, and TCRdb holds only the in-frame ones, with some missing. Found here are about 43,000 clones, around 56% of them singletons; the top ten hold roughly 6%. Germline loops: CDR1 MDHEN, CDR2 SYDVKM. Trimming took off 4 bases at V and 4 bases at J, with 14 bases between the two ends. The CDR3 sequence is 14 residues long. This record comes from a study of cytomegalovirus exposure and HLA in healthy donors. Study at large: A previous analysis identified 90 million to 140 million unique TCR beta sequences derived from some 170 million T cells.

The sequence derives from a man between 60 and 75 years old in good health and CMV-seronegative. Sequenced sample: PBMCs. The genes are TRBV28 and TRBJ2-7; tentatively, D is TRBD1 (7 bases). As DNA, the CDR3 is TGTGCCAGCAGTTGGGTACAGGGGACTTACGAGCAGTACTTC. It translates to CASSWVQGTYEQYF.